This TCR beta chain was found in a study of glioma-infiltrating T cells after dendritic cell vaccination. Profiling relied on immunoSEQ multiplex PCR, and the TCRdb table lists in-frame clones only, not all of them. The sample holds approximately 50,000 clones, over 75% seen once. Per the germline V gene, CDR1 is SGHNT and CDR2 is YYREEE (reference sequence). J gave up 12 bases and V 4 bases, and 6 bases lay outside the gene matches. The CDR3 consists of 12 residues. Time point indicated: after dendritic cell vaccination, including at tumor progression/relapse. This chain uses TRBV5-4 with TRBJ1-2, with 10 positions matching TRBD1. The clonotype comes from a human donor with glioblastoma. Here the sequenced sample was blood, taken after dendritic cell vaccination. In DNA form, the CDR3 reads TGTGCCAGCAGCCGTGGACAGGGGGTGAACACCTTC. This sequence encodes CASSRGQGVNTF.